These T cell receptor beta chains were read from a single sample in a study of T cells in localized non-small cell lung cancer. Only in-frame clones appear in the TCRdb table, and some are missing; sequencing was by immunoSEQ multiplex PCR. The sample gives about 52,000 clones, approximately 86% of which show up once; about 16% is in the top ten. Sequencing was performed on PBMCs, taken before any cancer treatment. The origin of the receptors is a female donor with stage II lung adenocarcinoma. CDR3s include the opening cysteine and the closing phenylalanine or tryptophan. The order of the fields is clone size, V gene, D gene, J gene, CDR3 protein, CDR3 DNA. The D gene is left open where the match is weak. Expanded clones get a size class; other rows say once, few or many, or leave the size out.

clone_size: .; v_call: TRBV21-1; d_call: .; j_call: TRBJ2-7; cdr3_aa: CASSKGGTSGGAIRPYEQYF; cdr3_nt: TGTGCCAGCAGCAAAGGAGGGACTAGCGGGGGGGCAATCCGACCCTACGAGCAGTACTTC
clone_size: .; v_call: TRBV5-1; d_call: .; j_call: TRBJ2-2; cdr3_aa: CASSLSPGPGELFF; cdr3_nt: TGCGCCAGCAGCTTGTCTCCGGGCCCCGGGGAGCTGTTTTTT
clone_size: .; v_call: TRBV18; d_call: .; j_call: TRBJ1-1; cdr3_aa: CASSSADMNTEAFF; cdr3_nt: TGTGCCAGCTCTTCGGCTGACATGAACACTGAAGCTTTCTTT
clone_size: .; v_call: TRBV5-1; d_call: .; j_call: TRBJ2-1; cdr3_aa: CASSLDSDYNNNEQFF; cdr3_nt: TGCGCCAGCAGCTTGGATTCGGACTATAACAACAATGAGCAGTTCTTC
clone_size: .; v_call: TRBV6-6; d_call: .; j_call: TRBJ1-6; cdr3_aa: CASKERDINSPLHF; cdr3_nt: TGTGCCAGCAAGGAGAGGGACATTAATTCACCCCTCCACTTT
clone_size: .; v_call: TRBV6-6; d_call: .; j_call: TRBJ2-2; cdr3_aa: CASSRLEARELFF; cdr3_nt: TGTGCCAGCAGCCGACTTGAGGCTCGGGAGCTGTTTTTT
clone_size: .; v_call: TRBV2; d_call: .; j_call: TRBJ2-4; cdr3_aa: CASSGGRTLQNIQYF; cdr3_nt: TGTGCCAGCAGTGGGGGGCGGACCCTCCAAAACATTCAGTACTTC
clone_size: .; v_call: TRBV20-1; d_call: .; j_call: TRBJ1-1; cdr3_aa: CSASPGTEAFF; cdr3_nt: TGCAGTGCTAGCCCAGGGACTGAAGCTTTCTTT
clone_size: .; v_call: TRBV18; d_call: .; j_call: TRBJ1-1; cdr3_aa: CASSQADSLNTEAFF; cdr3_nt: TGTGCCAGCTCACAAGCGGACAGTTTGAACACTGAAGCTTTCTTT
clone_size: .; v_call: TRBV6-1; d_call: .; j_call: TRBJ1-2; cdr3_aa: CASRPVRGEGGYTF; cdr3_nt: TGTGCCAGCAGGCCGGTTCGGGGAGAGGGAGGCTACACCTTC
clone_size: few; v_call: TRBV20-1; d_call: .; j_call: TRBJ1-1; cdr3_aa: CSAGKSTEAFF; cdr3_nt: TGCAGTGCGGGGAAGAGTACTGAAGCTTTCTTT
clone_size: .; v_call: TRBV6-1; d_call: TRBD1; j_call: TRBJ2-7; cdr3_aa: CASSEFEGAAYEQYF; cdr3_nt: TGTGCCAGCAGTGAATTCGAGGGGGCCGCCTACGAGCAGTACTTC
clone_size: few; v_call: TRBV18; d_call: .; j_call: TRBJ1-1; cdr3_aa: CASSPDGAHTEAFF; cdr3_nt: TGTGCCAGCTCACCAGACGGGGCCCACACTGAAGCTTTCTTT
clone_size: .; v_call: TRBV15; d_call: .; j_call: TRBJ1-4; cdr3_aa: CATSIRQGGEKLFF; cdr3_nt: TGTGCCACCAGCATAAGGCAGGGCGGGGAAAAACTGTTTTTT
clone_size: .; v_call: TRBV5-1; d_call: .; j_call: TRBJ2-7; cdr3_aa: CASSLPSYEQYF; cdr3_nt: TGCGCCAGCAGCTTGCCAAGCTACGAGCAGTACTTC
clone_size: .; v_call: TRBV5-6; d_call: .; j_call: TRBJ2-1; cdr3_aa: CASSLDREYNEQFF; cdr3_nt: TGTGCCAGCAGCTTGGACAGAGAATACAATGAGCAGTTCTTC
clone_size: .; v_call: TRBV7-2; d_call: TRBD1; j_call: TRBJ2-2; cdr3_aa: CASSSYRTGGGELFF; cdr3_nt: TGTGCCAGCAGCTCCTACCGGACAGGAGGAGGGGAGCTGTTTTTT